This TCR beta chain was captured by sequencing in a study of response to subunit inactivated influenza vaccine. One entry per CDR3 protein results from TCRdb running MiXCR on the RT-PCR reads. The sample lists hundreds of thousands of distinct CDR3 sequences, approximately 15% seen once, with about 7.4% in the top ten. The V gene end was trimmed by 5 bases and the J gene end by 7 bases; junction bases not matched to a gene: 6. This CDR3 has 16 amino acids. In germline, CDR1 is MNHEY, CDR2 SVGEGT. The clonotype was recovered from a man in his forties or fifties who received an inactivated influenza vaccine. The chain is built from TRBV6-2 or TRBV6-3 and TRBJ2-1; 15 nucleotides match TRBD2. The starting material was PBMCs from blood, obtained 14 to 15 days before vaccination. The CDR3 protein is CASSPFGLAGGNEQFF. The CDR3 region has the DNA TGTGCCAGCAGTCCATTCGGACTAGCGGGAGGGAATGAGCAGTTCTTC.